Presented here are 7 T cell receptor beta chains from one specimen sequenced in a study of long-term antiretroviral therapy in people with HIV (dated 2022 in TCRdb). The immunoSEQ hsTCRB v3.0 assay was used at survey level resolution for TRB variable region sequencing. Here the immuneACCESS table is served through TCRdb, limited to in-frame sequences with V and J called. Missing clones are a known gap in these copies; in checked studies unresolved V genes cover under half, and the rest lacks a known reason. The sample table records 15,000 to 20,000 clones; 60% to 85% of these occur just once. The ten largest make up 7.5% to 9% of the sample. The material was unsorted PBMCs, obtained at the start of antiretroviral therapy. The source of these receptors is a man under 40 with HIV.

The V and J genes are TRBV5-6 and TRBJ1-3; D unresolved. The CDR3 spans 12 residues. The ends were cut back, 5 bases at V and 4 bases at J, with 7 bases in the middle. Per the germline V gene, CDR1 is SGHDT and CDR2 is YYEEEE. CDR3 sequence reads: CASSLGGNTIYF. The CDR3 DNA sequence: TGTGCCAGCAGTCTGGGAGGAAACACCATATATTTT.

Only a few counts were recorded for this clone. The rearrangement links TRBV7-2 to TRBJ2-7, with D perhaps matching TRBD1 (6 bases). Trimming stripped 5 bases from V and 3 bases from J, with 17 bases between. Germline assignment: CDR1 SGHTA and CDR2 FQGNSA. The CDR3 contains 15 residues. The CDR3 DNA sequence: TGTGCCAGCAGCCCGAGACGGGACACAAACTACGAGCAGTACTTC. It yields the protein CASSPRRDTNYEQYF. The complete variable domain, with remaining parts taken from reference TRBV7-2 and TRBJ2-7, reads GAGVSQSPSNKVTEKGKDVELRCDPISGHTALYWYRQSLGQGLEFLIYFQGNSAPDKSGLPSDRFSAERTGGSVSTLTIQRTQQEDSAVYLCASSPRRDTNYEQYFGPGTRLTVT.

V usage is TRBV28 and J usage is TRBJ1-2; TRBD1 agrees at 7 bases. The germline V gene has CDR1 MDHEN and CDR2 SYDVKM. The length of the CDR3 is 15 residues. Trimming took 8 bases from V and 0 from J; bases not matched to a gene: 9. CDR3 region: CASQPGQTSNYGYTF. CDR3 nucleotides: TGTGCCAGCCAACCGGGACAGACTTCTAACTATGGCTACACCTTC.

The genes are TRBV7-6 and TRBJ2-7; maybe TRBD1 (6 bases). V lost 4 bases and J 3 bases, leaving 10 bases between the germline ends. CDR3 length: 13 residues. Looked up from germline, CDR1 is SGHVS and CDR2 is FNYEAQ. This CDR3 is CASSSGQNYEQYF. The DNA for the CDR3 is TGTGCCAGCAGCTCGGGACAAAACTACGAGCAGTACTTC.

This CDR3 is CASSLGVGEDTQYF. CDR3 DNA sequence: TGCGCCAGCAGCTTGGGGGTGGGAGAAGATACGCAGTATTTT. The chain links TRBV5-1 to TRBJ2-3, with D possibly TRBD2 on 5 matching bases. Germline lookup yields CDR1 SGHRS and CDR2 YFSETQ. The germline V and J ends were trimmed by 0 bases and 5 bases, with 10 bases remaining between them. The CDR3 contains 14 residues.

The chain couples TRBV4-2 to TRBJ2-1; TRBD2 matches 13 bases. CDR1 LGHNA and CDR2 YNFKEQ come from the germline V gene. The J segment lost 3 bases and the V segment lost 4 bases, leaving 3 bases of the junction unmatched. CDR3 length: 16 residues. CDR3 sequence (DNA): TGTGCCAGCAGCCCAGGACTAGCGGGAGACTACAATGAGCAGTTCTTC. This translates into CASSPGLAGDYNEQFF.

This chain uses TRBV30 with TRBJ1-1; the D is unclear. Trimming took off 0 bases at V and 1 base at J, with 9 bases between the two ends. CDR1 and CDR2 from the germline V gene are GTSNPN and SVGIG (reference sequence). The CDR3 spans 14 residues. The CDR3 loop is CAWSVLGGNTEAFF. DNA of the CDR3: TGTGCCTGGAGTGTACTCGGAGGGAACACTGAAGCTTTCTTT.